Listed below are T cell receptor beta chains from one sample, sequenced in a study of shared clonotypes between healthy human individuals. Only in-frame clones appear in the TCRdb table, and some are missing; sequencing was by immunoSEQ multiplex PCR. The repertoire consists of roughly 490,000 clones, with about 79% occurring once and the leading ten covering 10% to 15%. The sequenced sample was PBMCs. The receptors stem from a woman in her 40s in good health. Some clones in this sample may be carry-over from other donors' samples. CDR3s include the opening cysteine and the closing phenylalanine or tryptophan. D genes are given only for firm matches. The size entry is marked missing in some rows and otherwise reads once, few, many or a size class.

>NA|TRBV19|TRBJ2-5|11|NA
CASISGETQYF
TGTGCCAGTATCTCAGGGGAGACCCAGTACTTC
>many|TRBV6-4|TRBJ2-1|13|NA
CASSAVPTNEQFF
TGTGCCAGCAGTGCGGTCCCGACGAATGAGCAGTTCTTC
>NA|TRBV27|TRBJ2-1|18|TRBD2
CASSLSTSGRQKGNEQFF
TGTGCCAGCAGTTTATCGACTAGCGGGAGGCAGAAAGGGAATGAGCAGTTCTTC
>NA|TRBV27|TRBJ2-7|13|NA
CASSEQGGTEQYF
TGTGCCAGCAGTGAGCAGGGGGGTACCGAGCAGTACTTC
>NA|TRBV5-1|TRBJ2-3|13|NA
CASSPQGTDTQYF
TGCGCCAGCAGCCCCCAGGGCACAGATACGCAGTATTTT
>NA|TRBV7-9|TRBJ1-6|14|TRBD1
CASSLGQGESPLHF
TGTGCCAGCAGCTTAGGACAGGGCGAGTCACCCCTCCACTTT
>NA|TRBV5-1|TRBJ2-7|15|NA
CASSLEEEWSYEQYF
TGCGCCAGCAGCTTGGAGGAGGAGTGGTCCTACGAGCAGTACTTC
>NA|TRBV19|TRBJ2-1|15|TRBD2
CASSPTTSGNNEQFF
TGTGCCAGTAGCCCAACGACTAGCGGGAACAATGAGCAGTTCTTC
>NA|TRBV6-6|TRBJ2-3|15|NA
CASSYSRGSTDTQYF
TGTGCCAGCAGTTACTCCCGGGGTAGCACAGATACGCAGTATTTT
>NA|TRBV12-2|TRBJ2-7|14|NA
CASRYWTGNYEQYF
TGTGCAAGTCGCTATTGGACAGGGAACTACGAGCAGTACTTC
>NA|TRBV5-1|TRBJ2-5|17|TRBD2
CASSLRTSGTLQETQYF
TGCGCCAGCAGCTTGAGGACTAGCGGGACCCTCCAAGAGACCCAGTACTTC
>NA|TRBV9|TRBJ1-2|13|NA
CASTRSGSYGYTF
TGTGCCAGCACCAGATCTGGCAGCTATGGCTACACCTTC
>NA|TRBV5-1|TRBJ2-5|12|TRBD2
CASNPGGETQYF
TGCGCCAGCAACCCGGGGGGAGAGACCCAGTACTTC
>many|TRBV30|TRBJ1-5|18|TRBD1
CAWSAGRTGAYSNQPQHF
TGTGCCTGGAGTGCCGGGCGGACAGGGGCTTATAGCAATCAGCCCCAGCATTTT
>many|TRBV5-1|TRBJ2-7|17|NA
CASSYPPRGGGADEQYF
TGCGCCAGCAGCTACCCCCCCCGAGGAGGGGGAGCGGACGAGCAGTACTTC
>few|TRBV29-1|TRBJ2-7|14|NA
CSVVHSGGTYEQYF
TGCAGCGTTGTCCATAGCGGAGGTACCTACGAGCAGTACTTC
>once|TRBV28|TRBJ1-1|13|NA
CASTQGLNTEAFF
TGTGCCAGCACCCAGGGGTTGAACACTGAAGCTTTCTTT
>NA|TRBV19|TRBJ2-3|17|NA
CASSHSGGTASTDTQYF
TGTGCCAGTAGCCATTCGGGGGGGACAGCTAGCACAGATACGCAGTACTTT
>NA|TRBV4-2|TRBJ2-3|16|NA
CASSQVGGQLTDTQYF
TGTGCCAGCAGCCAAGTCGGGGGACAGCTCACAGATACGCAGTATTTT
>few|TRBV4-3|TRBJ1-1|16|NA
CASSQDGWGRNTEAFF
TGCGCCAGCAGCCAAGATGGTTGGGGCCGGAACACTGAAGCTTTCTTT
>NA|TRBV19|TRBJ2-5|14|TRBD2
CASSGPSGSRTQYF
TGTGCCAGTAGTGGGCCTAGCGGTTCAAGGACCCAGTACTTC
>few|TRBV4-2|TRBJ2-7|14|TRBD2
CASSQDYGRDEQYF
TGTGCCAGCAGCCAAGATTACGGGAGGGACGAGCAGTACTTC
>NA|TRBV18|TRBJ1-1|14|TRBD1
CASSTGGRGTEAFF
TGTGCCAGCTCCACAGGGGGTCGGGGCACTGAAGCTTTCTTT
>NA|TRBV4-3|TRBJ1-1|14|NA
CASSHRLGNTEAFF
TGCGCCAGCAGCCACCGTCTGGGGAACACTGAAGCTTTCTTT
>NA|TRBV30|TRBJ2-3|11|NA
CAWTGEDTQYF
TGTGCCTGGACGGGGGAAGATACGCAGTATTTT
>NA|TRBV6-6|TRBJ2-7|13|NA
CASTHSGYHEQYF
TGTGCCAGCACCCACTCAGGGTACCACGAGCAGTACTTC
>NA|TRBV6-4|TRBJ2-1|14|NA
CASSDSGESSEQFF
TGTGCCAGCAGTGACTCGGGAGAATCAAGTGAGCAGTTCTTC
>many|TRBV27|TRBJ2-1|14|TRBD2
CATKTGTSLGWQFF
TGTGCCACAAAAACCGGGACTAGTCTTGGGTGGCAGTTCTTC
>NA|TRBV6-5|TRBJ2-7|13|TRBD2
CASSYPGGYEQYF
TGTGCCAGCAGTTACCCGGGGGGCTACGAGCAGTACTTC
>once|TRBV5-1|TRBJ2-5|14|TRBD1
CASSSTGSQETQYF
TGCGCCAGCAGCTCGACAGGGAGCCAAGAGACCCAGTACTTC
>NA|TRBV14|TRBJ2-5|13|NA
CASSQPRGETQYF
TGTGCCAGCAGCCAACCGCGTGGAGAGACCCAGTACTTC